Below, 5 T cell receptor beta chains from the same sample are listed, as sequenced in a study of T cell repertoires in cytomegalovirus infection. TCRdb itself ran the reads through MiXCR, one entry per CDR3 protein. The sample contains roughly 130,000 distinct CDR3 sequences, 7% to 10% of which appear only once. The sequencing sample was made of PBMCs. All receptors come from a human donor in good health (CMV status not recorded). Some clones in this sample may be carry-over from other donors' samples.

Worth noting for this clonotype: Relative to the germline gene, one junction end is altered; a read error may explain this. This chain joins TRBV7-6 and TRBJ1-5; no firm D call. The J call may be incorrect, as the DNA end agrees better with TRBJ2-3. Germline CDR1 is SGHVS and CDR2 is FNYEAQ. CDR3 length: 14 residues. The CDR3, as DNA: TGTGCAAGCAGCTTAGATACGGGCAATCAGCCCCAGTATTTT. This sequence encodes CASSLDTGNQPQYF.

The chain couples TRBV12-3 or TRBV12-4 to TRBJ2-1; a weak D match, TRBD2 (5 bases). The CDR3 totals 18 residues. The ends were cut back, 2 bases at V and 10 bases at J, with 27 bases in the middle. The CDR3 spells CASSLSGPPLGVNREQFF. CDR3 nucleotide sequence: TGTGCCAGCAGTTTATCAGGACCACCCCTGGGAGTTAATCGGGAGCAGTTCTTC.

The table lists this clonotype with a few counts. The chain has TRBV7-2 and TRBJ2-3, with TRBD2 matching over 11 bases. This CDR3 is built from 15 residues. With 7 bases clipped from V and 7 bases from J, the junction kept 10 bases outside the gene matches. Germline CDR1 SGHTA, CDR2 FQGNSA. CDR3 bases: TGTGCCAGCAAAAAAGGTAGCGGGAGGGCCAATACGCAGTATTTT. Translation: CASKKGSGRANTQYF.

The chain has TRBV3-1 and TRBJ2-6; D ambiguous. The CDR3 consists of 18 residues. Germline values: CDR1 LGHDT, CDR2 YNNKEL (reference sequence). The V end was cut by 0 bases, the J end by 0 bases, with 12 bases between. This chain's CDR3 is CASSQDWRRSSGANVLTF. CDR3 in DNA: TGTGCCAGCAGCCAAGACTGGAGACGGAGCTCTGGGGCCAACGTCCTGACTTTC.

This clonotype was recorded many times. This chain connects TRBV10-3 to TRBJ2-3; either TRBD1 or TRBD2 may fit D (5 bases each). Trimming removed 4 bases at V and 6 bases at J, with 20 bases between. The CDR3 runs 16 residues. Germline CDR1 ENHRY, CDR2 SYGVKD. The CDR3 region is CAISGQGRDARDTQYF. The DNA of the CDR3 is TGTGCCATCAGTGGCCAAGGACGGGACGCGAGGGATACGCAGTATTTT.